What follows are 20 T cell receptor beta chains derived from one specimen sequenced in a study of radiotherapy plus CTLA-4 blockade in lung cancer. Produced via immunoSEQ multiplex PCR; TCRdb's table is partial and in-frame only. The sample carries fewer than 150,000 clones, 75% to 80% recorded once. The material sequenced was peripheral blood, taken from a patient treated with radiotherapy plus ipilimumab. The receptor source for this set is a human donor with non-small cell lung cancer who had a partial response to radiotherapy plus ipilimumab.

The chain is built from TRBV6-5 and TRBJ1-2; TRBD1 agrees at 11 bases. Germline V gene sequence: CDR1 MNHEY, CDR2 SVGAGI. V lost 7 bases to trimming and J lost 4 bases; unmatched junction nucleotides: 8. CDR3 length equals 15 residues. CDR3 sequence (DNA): TGTGCCAGCACTGGGGACAGGGGGATCGTCTATGGCTACACCTTC. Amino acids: CASTGDRGIVYGYTF.

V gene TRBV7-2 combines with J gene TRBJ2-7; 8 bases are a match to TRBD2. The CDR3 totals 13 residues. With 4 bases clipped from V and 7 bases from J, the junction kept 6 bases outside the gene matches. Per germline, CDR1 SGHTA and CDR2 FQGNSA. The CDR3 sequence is CASSSGLDPEQYV. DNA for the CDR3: TGTGCCAGCAGCTCGGGACTAGACCCTGAGCAGTACGTC.

CDR3 bases: TGTGCCAGTAGTATGAGGCTAGCGGGAGCCCCCAGCACAGATACGCAGTATTTT. Amino acid sequence: CASSMRLAGAPSTDTQYF. This chain connects TRBV19 to TRBJ2-3; 10 nucleotides line up with TRBD2. The germline V gene has CDR1 LNHDA and CDR2 SQIVND (reference sequence). The CDR3 sequence is 18 residues long. Trimming took 3 bases from V and 0 from J; bases not matched to a gene: 9.

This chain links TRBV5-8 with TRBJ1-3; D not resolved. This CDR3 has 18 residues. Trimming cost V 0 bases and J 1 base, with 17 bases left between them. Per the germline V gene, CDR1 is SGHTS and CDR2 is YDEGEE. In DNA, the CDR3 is TGTGCCAGCAGCTTGGGGTTCGGGGATATTCAATCTGGAAACACCATATATTTT. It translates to CASSLGFGDIQSGNTIYF.

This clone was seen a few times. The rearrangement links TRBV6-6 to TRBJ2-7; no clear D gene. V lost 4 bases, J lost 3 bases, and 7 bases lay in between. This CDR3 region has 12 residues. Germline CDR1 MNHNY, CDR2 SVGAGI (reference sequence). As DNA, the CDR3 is TGTGCCAGCAGTTCGTGGAGCTACGAGCAGTACTTC. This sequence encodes CASSSWSYEQYF.

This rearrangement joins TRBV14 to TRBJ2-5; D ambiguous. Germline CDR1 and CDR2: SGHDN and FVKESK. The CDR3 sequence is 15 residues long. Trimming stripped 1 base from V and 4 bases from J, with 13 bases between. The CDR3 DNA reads TGTGCCAGCAGCCAAGTCTTTAGGAGAGGAGAGACCCAGTACTTC. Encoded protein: CASSQVFRRGETQYF.

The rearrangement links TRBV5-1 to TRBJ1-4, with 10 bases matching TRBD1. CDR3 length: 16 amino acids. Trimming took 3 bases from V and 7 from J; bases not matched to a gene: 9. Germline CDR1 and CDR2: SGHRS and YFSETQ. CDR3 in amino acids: CASSWQGQGSGEKLFF. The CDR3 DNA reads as TGCGCCAGCAGCTGGCAGGGACAGGGGTCTGGTGAAAAACTGTTTTTT.

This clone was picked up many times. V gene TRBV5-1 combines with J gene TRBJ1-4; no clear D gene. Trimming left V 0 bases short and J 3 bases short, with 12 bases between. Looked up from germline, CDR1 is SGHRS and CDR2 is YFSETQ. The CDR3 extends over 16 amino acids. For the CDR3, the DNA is TGCGCCAGCAGCTTGGGGCAGCCCAGCGCTAATGAAAAACTGTTTTTT. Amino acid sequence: CASSLGQPSANEKLFF.

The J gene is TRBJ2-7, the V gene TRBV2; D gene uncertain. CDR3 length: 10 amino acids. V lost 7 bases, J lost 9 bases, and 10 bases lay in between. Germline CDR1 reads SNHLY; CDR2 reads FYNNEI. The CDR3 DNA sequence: TGTGCCAGCAAACCCTGTTTGCAGTACGTC. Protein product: CASKPCLQYV.

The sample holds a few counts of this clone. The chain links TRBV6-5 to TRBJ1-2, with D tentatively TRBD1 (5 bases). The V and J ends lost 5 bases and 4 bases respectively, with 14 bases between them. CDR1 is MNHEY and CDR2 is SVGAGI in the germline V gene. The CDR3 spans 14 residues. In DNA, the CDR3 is TGTGCCAGCAGTGGGACTGGGGTGGGCTATGGCTACACCTTC. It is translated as CASSGTGVGYGYTF.

As DNA, the CDR3 is TGCGCCAGCAGCCAAGTTGGGAGAGTTCAAGAGACCCAGTACTTC. Its translation is CASSQVGRVQETQYF. The chain combines TRBV4-1 with TRBJ2-5, with a weak D call TRBD2 (5 bases). The CDR3 spans 15 residues. Deletions cut 1 base from V and 2 bases from J, with 11 bases between. CDR1 and CDR2 (germline): MGHRA, YSYEKL.

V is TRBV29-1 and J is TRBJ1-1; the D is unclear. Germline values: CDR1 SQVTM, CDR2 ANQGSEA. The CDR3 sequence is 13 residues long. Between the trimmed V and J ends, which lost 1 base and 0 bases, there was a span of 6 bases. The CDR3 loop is CSVEGSMNTEAFF. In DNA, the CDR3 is TGCAGCGTTGAAGGAAGCATGAACACTGAAGCTTTCTTT.

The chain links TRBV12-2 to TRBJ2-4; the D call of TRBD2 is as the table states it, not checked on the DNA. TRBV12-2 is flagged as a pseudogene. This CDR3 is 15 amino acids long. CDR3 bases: TGTGCAAGTCGCTCAGTCGCGGGGTATCCAAACATTCAGTACTTC. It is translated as CASRSVAGYPNIQYF.

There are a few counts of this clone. The chain's CDR3 is CASSQLAGVLYNEQFF. CDR3 bases: TGCGCCAGCAGCCAATTAGCGGGAGTTCTCTACAATGAGCAGTTCTTC. This chain links TRBV4-1 with TRBJ2-1, with 9 bases identical to TRBD2. This CDR3 contains 16 residues. Losses at the gene ends were 2 bases for V and 3 bases for J; bases not matched to a gene: 5. Per germline, CDR1 MGHRA and CDR2 YSYEKL.

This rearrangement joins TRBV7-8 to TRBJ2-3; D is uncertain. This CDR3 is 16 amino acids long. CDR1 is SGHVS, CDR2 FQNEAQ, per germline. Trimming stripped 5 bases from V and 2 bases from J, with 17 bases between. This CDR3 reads CASSPGGQPFTDTQYF. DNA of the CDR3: TGTGCCAGCAGCCCCGGTGGGCAGCCTTTCACAGATACGCAGTATTTT.

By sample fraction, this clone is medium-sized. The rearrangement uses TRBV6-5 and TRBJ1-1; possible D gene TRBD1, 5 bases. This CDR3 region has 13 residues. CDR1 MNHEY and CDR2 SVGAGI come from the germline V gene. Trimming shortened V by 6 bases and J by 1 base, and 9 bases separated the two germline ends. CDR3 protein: CASRRTGNTEAFF. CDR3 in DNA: TGTGCCAGCAGAAGAACAGGGAACACTGAAGCTTTCTTT.

CDR3 in amino acids: CASSTRDKPSEAFF. The CDR3 DNA reads as TGTGCCAGCAGCACCCGGGACAAACCTTCTGAAGCTTTCTTT. The J gene is TRBJ1-1, the V gene TRBV7-2; a weak D match, TRBD1 (6 bases). The CDR3 contains 14 residues. In germline, CDR1 is SGHTA, CDR2 FQGNSA. V was trimmed by 5 bases and J by 6 bases, leaving 16 bases between them.

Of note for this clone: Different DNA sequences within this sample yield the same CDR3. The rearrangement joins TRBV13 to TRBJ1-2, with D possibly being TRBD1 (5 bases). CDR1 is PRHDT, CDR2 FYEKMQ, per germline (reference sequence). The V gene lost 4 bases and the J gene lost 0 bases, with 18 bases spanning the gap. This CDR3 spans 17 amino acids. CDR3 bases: TGTGCCAGCAGCTACCGGGAGGGGAAAAAAGCTAACTATGGCTACACCTTC. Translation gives CASSYREGKKANYGYTF.

The CDR3 loop is CASSSTPRDGYTF. The CDR3 DNA reads TGTGCCAGCAGCAGCACACCGCGGGATGGCTACACCTTC. The rearrangement links TRBV11-2 to TRBJ1-2; no firm D call. CDR3 size: 13 residues. Trimming shortened V by 5 bases and J by 6 bases, and 13 bases separated the two germline ends. CDR1 is SGHAT, CDR2 FQNNGV, per germline.

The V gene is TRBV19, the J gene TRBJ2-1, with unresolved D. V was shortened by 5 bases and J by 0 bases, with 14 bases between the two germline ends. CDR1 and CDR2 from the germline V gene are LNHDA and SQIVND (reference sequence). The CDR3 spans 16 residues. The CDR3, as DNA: TGTGCCAGTAGTCTTCGACACCAGAGCTCCTACAATGAGCAGTTCTTC. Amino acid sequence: CASSLRHQSSYNEQFF.